This TCR beta chain was sequenced in a study of T cells in Graves' hyperthyroidism and ophthalmopathy. Study-level points and caveats: Blood shared most expanded thyroid clonotypes above 0.001. Using 13 V-J features, a model discriminated ophthalmopathy from stable hyperthyroidism.

Lactation, pregnancy, other autoimmune disease or uncontrolled infection led to exclusion of patients. Germline V CDR1 and CDR2: DFQATT, SNEGSKA (reference sequence). V lost 2 bases and J lost 1, with 11 bases in between. The CDR3 runs 15 residues. It was RNA transcripts that yielded the amplified TCR beta CDR3 regions. The HTBI set primed first-round TCR CDR3 RT-PCR. Using its own MiXCR run on the multiplex PCR reads, TCRdb lists one record per CDR3 protein. The sample comprises over 500,000 distinct CDR3 sequences, about 46% of which are singletons, and about two fifths rests with the top ten. In the case of this clonotype: Its specificity is unknown.

The chain couples TRBV20-1 to TRBJ2-2, with D possibly called TRBD1 or TRBD2 (5 bases each). The TCR sequence derives from an adult woman with Graves' disease, either hyperthyroidism or ophthalmopathy (not recorded which). Sequencing was carried out using peripheral blood or thyroid tissue (not recorded which). This chain's CDR3 is CSARRGNMNTGELFF. Here the CDR3 DNA reads TGCAGTGCTAGACGGGGCAACATGAACACCGGGGAGCTGTTTTTT.